This passage covers 22 T cell receptor beta chains from one sample sequenced in a study of OX40 agonist ivuxolimab in advanced cancers. Sequenced by immunoSEQ multiplex PCR; TCRdb stores in-frame clones only, minus some. Among 15,000 to 20,000 clones listed, 75% to 95% were seen once. The input for sequencing was CD4+ or CD8+ T cells sorted from blood, taken in a trial of the OX40 agonist ivuxolimab. The receptors derive from an adult with an advanced solid tumor such as melanoma, head and neck, liver or kidney cancer.

This sequence joins TRBV19 and TRBJ2-3, with 8 positions matching TRBD2. Losses at the gene ends were 2 bases for V and 2 bases for J; bases not matched to a gene: 9. This CDR3 region has 17 residues. CDR1 LNHDA and CDR2 SQIVND come from the germline V gene (reference sequence). CDR3 region: CASSIRLAGPPTDTQYF. Written as DNA, the CDR3 is TGTGCCAGTAGTATACGGCTAGCGGGTCCACCCACAGATACGCAGTATTTT.

The rearrangement uses TRBV5-5 and TRBJ1-1; D ambiguous. The CDR3 runs 15 residues. Germline V gene sequence: CDR1 SGHKS, CDR2 YYEKEE (reference sequence). Trimming took off 4 bases at V and 3 bases at J, with 16 bases between the two ends. The CDR3 region has the DNA TGTGCCAGCAGCCCCCCCGGGGTGGGCGACACTGAAGCTTTCTTT. Its translation: CASSPPGVGDTEAFF.

The table lists this clone with a count of one. This chain uses TRBV21-1 with TRBJ1-2. TRBV21-1 is assigned pseudogene status. This CDR3 comprises 16 residues. CDR3 amino acids: CASSKAYGRKNYGYTF. CDR3 DNA: TGTGCCAGCAGCAAAGCCTATGGGAGAAAAAACTATGGCTACACCTTC.

The chain carries TRBV7-9 and TRBJ2-1; D remains unclear. The V gene's germline CDR1 is SEHNR and CDR2 FQNEAQ (reference sequence). This CDR3 is 11 amino acids long. V was pared by 2 bases and J by 13 bases, with 9 bases between. The CDR3: CASSLHPNQFF. The CDR3 coding sequence is TGTGCCAGCAGCTTACATCCGAACCAGTTCTTC.

V usage is TRBV21-1 and J usage is TRBJ2-2; TRBD1, as called in the table, went unchecked against the DNA. TRBV21-1 is designated a pseudogene. This CDR3 has 20 residues. The DNA for the CDR3 is TGTGCCAGCAGCGACCGGGACAGGGGCCGCTCTCGGGCGAAGACCGGGGAGCTGTTTTTT. It is translated as CASSDRDRGRSRAKTGELFF.

The rearrangement joins TRBV11-2 to TRBJ2-7, with D perhaps TRBD1 or TRBD2 (5 bases each). Between the trimmed V and J ends, which lost 4 bases and 0 bases, there was a span of 13 bases. The germline V gene encodes CDR1 SGHAT and CDR2 FQNNGV. The CDR3 loop spans 15 amino acids. For the CDR3, the DNA is TGTGCCAGCAGCTCGGGACGCCTGAGCTCCTACGAGCAGTACTTC. This gives the protein CASSSGRLSSYEQYF.

V and J are TRBV10-1 and TRBJ2-1; no clear D. The CDR3 loop spans 13 amino acids. V lost 6 bases and J 0 bases, leaving 6 bases between the germline ends. CDR1 and CDR2 from the germline V gene are WNHNN and SYGVQD (reference sequence). In nucleotides, the CDR3 is TGCGCCAGCAGCCAAAGCTCCTACAATGAGCAGTTCTTC. Translated, it gives CASSQSSYNEQFF.

The count of this clone is one. The gene calls are TRBV5-6 and TRBJ2-2, with 9 bases fitting TRBD2. Trimming removed 0 bases from V and 1 base from J; junction bases left unmatched: 1. CDR1 and CDR2 from the germline V gene are SGHDT and YYEEEE. The CDR3 length is 16 residues. The CDR3 DNA is TGTGCCAGCAGCTTGGGACTAGCGGTGAACACCGGGGAGCTGTTTTTT. Translated: CASSLGLAVNTGELFF.

The chain joins TRBV30 to TRBJ1-3; D may be TRBD1 (5 bases). The CDR3 is 15 amino acids. Germline CDR1 and CDR2: GTSNPN and SVGIG (reference sequence). V lost 8 bases and J lost 0, with 17 bases in between. The CDR3: CARGGTDSSGNTIYF. CDR3 DNA: TGTGCCCGGGGGGGGACTGACTCCTCTGGAAACACCATATATTTT. Based on the CDR3 plus reference TRBV30 and TRBJ1-3, the full variable domain is SQTIHQWPATLVQPVGSPLSLECTVEGTSNPNLYWYRQAAGRGLQLLFYSVGIGQISSEVPQNLSASRPQDRQFILSSKKLLLSDSGFYLCARGGTDSSGNTIYFGEGSWLTVV.

V is TRBV11-2 and J is TRBJ1-3; D is uncertain. The CDR3 runs to 15 residues. Germline values: CDR1 SGHAT, CDR2 FQNNGV. V lost 2 bases to trimming and J lost 1 base, with 9 bases between them. This CDR3 is CASSLSYSSGNTIYF. CDR3 coding DNA: TGTGCCAGCAGCTTATCTTACTCTTCTGGAAACACCATATATTTT.

This CDR3 is CASNKLAGGWAGTDTQYF. DNA for the CDR3: TGTGCCAGCAACAAACTAGCGGGAGGTTGGGCAGGAACAGATACGCAGTATTTT. V usage is TRBV13 and J usage is TRBJ2-3; 12 nucleotides align to TRBD2. This CDR3 has 18 amino acids. In germline, CDR1 is PRHDT, CDR2 FYEKMQ (reference sequence). Trimming cost V 7 bases and J 3 bases; bases outside gene matches: 14.

The J gene is TRBJ2-5, the V gene TRBV7-2; no firm D call. Germline V CDR1 and CDR2: SGHTA, FQGNSA. Trimming stripped 2 bases from V and 5 bases from J, with 12 bases between. CDR3 length: 14 residues. CDR3 coding DNA: TGTGCCAGCAGCTTACGTACCAACCGGGAGACCCAGTACTTC. It codes for CASSLRTNRETQYF.

The CDR3 sequence: CSVPTLAGVLVRGSYNEQFF. As DNA, the CDR3 is TGCAGCGTCCCTACTCTAGCGGGAGTGCTGGTCCGCGGCTCCTACAATGAGCAGTTCTTC. The rearrangement uses TRBV29-1 and TRBJ2-1; 10 bases fit TRBD2. This CDR3 has 20 amino acids. Looked up from germline, CDR1 is SQVTM and CDR2 is ANQGSEA. Trimming cost V 6 bases and J 0 bases; bases outside gene matches: 20.

The rearrangement uses TRBV19 and TRBJ2-7, with 9 bases that match TRBD2. The CDR3 runs to 18 residues. Trimming removed 1 base from V and 3 bases from J; junction bases left unmatched: 13. Looked up from germline, CDR1 is LNHDA and CDR2 is SQIVND (reference sequence). The CDR3 is CASSIVLAGTFMGYEQYF. The CDR3 DNA sequence: TGTGCCAGTAGTATAGTACTAGCGGGTACCTTCATGGGCTACGAGCAGTACTTC. Combining the CDR3 with reference TRBV19 and TRBJ2-7 gives the whole variable domain DGGITQSPKYLFRKEGQNVTLSCEQNLNHDAMYWYRQDPGQGLRLIYYSQIVNDFQKGDIAEGYSVSREKKESFPLTVTSAQKNPTAFYLCASSIVLAGTFMGYEQYFGPGTRLTVT.

The gene calls are TRBV6-6 and TRBJ1-1; D may be TRBD1 (6 bases). Trimming took 6 bases from V and 1 from J, leaving 18 bases between them. The germline gives CDR1 MNHNY, CDR2 SVGAGI (reference sequence). This CDR3 comprises 16 residues. The CDR3 loop is CASSLTQTGENTEAFF. The CDR3 bases are TGTGCCAGCAGCCTCACGCAGACAGGAGAGAACACTGAAGCTTTCTTT.

The V gene is TRBV6-5, the J gene TRBJ1-1; 7 bases map to TRBD1. The length of the CDR3 is 14 residues. Germline values: CDR1 MNHEY, CDR2 SVGAGI. The junction had 10 bases not matched to a gene; V was cut back by 5 bases and J by 7 bases. In nucleotides, the CDR3 is TGTGCCAGCAGTGGGACAGCCTTTAGGGGTGAAGCTTTCTTT. Its translation: CASSGTAFRGEAFF.

The chain couples TRBV10-3 to TRBJ2-2, with TRBD2 identical over 10 bases. The CDR3 length is 19 residues. CDR1 and CDR2 (germline): ENHRY, SYGVKD. J lost 5 bases, V lost 1 base, and 13 bases had no gene match. The CDR3 here is CAISELGSGRHSRTGELFF. The DNA for the CDR3 is TGTGCCATCAGTGAGTTGGGTAGCGGGAGGCACTCAAGGACCGGGGAGCTGTTTTTT.

This chain connects TRBV14 to TRBJ1-1; 7 positions agree with TRBD1. Trimming removed 2 bases from V and 11 bases from J; junction bases left unmatched: 17. This CDR3 is built from 16 residues. Germline V gives CDR1 SGHDN, CDR2 FVKESK. This CDR3 reads CASSQTSGQRLSSAFF. CDR3 sequence (DNA): TGTGCCAGCAGCCAAACCTCGGGACAGAGACTCAGTAGCGCTTTCTTT.

The chain recombines TRBV13 with TRBJ2-3; 11 bases line up with TRBD2. Germline V gene data show CDR1 as PRHDT and CDR2 as FYEKMQ (reference sequence). This CDR3 contains 16 residues. V lost 5 bases to trimming and J lost 5 bases; unmatched junction nucleotides: 9. CDR3 residues: CASSTTLAGGLDTQYF. DNA of the CDR3: TGTGCCAGCAGCACCACCCTAGCGGGAGGATTAGATACGCAGTATTTT.

This sequence joins TRBV6-1 and TRBJ1-5; D is ambiguous. Germline V gene sequence: CDR1 MNHNS, CDR2 SASEGT. There are 14 residues in the CDR3. V was pared by 6 bases and J by 1 base, with 10 bases between. The CDR3, as DNA: TGTGCCAGCAGGTTTCTTGGAAGCAATCAGCCCCAGCATTTT. Translating gives CASRFLGSNQPQHF.

CDR3 DNA: TGTGCCATCAGTGATTCGCTAGCCGACAATGAGCAGTTCTTC. Translation: CAISDSLADNEQFF. The genes are TRBV10-3 and TRBJ2-1; D might be TRBD2 (5 bases). CDR1 is ENHRY and CDR2 is SYGVKD in the germline V gene. This CDR3 spans 14 amino acids. Trimming pared 3 bases from V and 5 bases from J, leaving 11 bases between.

V is TRBV28 and J is TRBJ2-7; no firm D call. Germline CDR1 and CDR2: MDHEN and SYDVKM. The CDR3 consists of 15 residues. V gave up 3 bases and J gave up 6 bases, with 18 bases separating them. The chain's CDR3 is CASSFRIRAPSEQYF. The CDR3 bases are TGTGCCAGCAGTTTTAGGATTAGGGCCCCCTCCGAGCAGTACTTC.